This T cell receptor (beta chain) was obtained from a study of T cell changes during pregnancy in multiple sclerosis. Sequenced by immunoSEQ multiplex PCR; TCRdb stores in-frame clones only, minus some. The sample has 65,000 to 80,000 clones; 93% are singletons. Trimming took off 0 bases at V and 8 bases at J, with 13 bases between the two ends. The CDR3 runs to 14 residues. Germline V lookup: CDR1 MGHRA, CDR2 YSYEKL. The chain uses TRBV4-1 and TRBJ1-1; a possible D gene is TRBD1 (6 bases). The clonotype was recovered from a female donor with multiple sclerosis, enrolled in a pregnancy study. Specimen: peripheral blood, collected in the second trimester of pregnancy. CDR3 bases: TGCGCCAGCAGCCAAGAACAGGGTAGGACGGAAGCTTTCTTT. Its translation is CASSQEQGRTEAFF.